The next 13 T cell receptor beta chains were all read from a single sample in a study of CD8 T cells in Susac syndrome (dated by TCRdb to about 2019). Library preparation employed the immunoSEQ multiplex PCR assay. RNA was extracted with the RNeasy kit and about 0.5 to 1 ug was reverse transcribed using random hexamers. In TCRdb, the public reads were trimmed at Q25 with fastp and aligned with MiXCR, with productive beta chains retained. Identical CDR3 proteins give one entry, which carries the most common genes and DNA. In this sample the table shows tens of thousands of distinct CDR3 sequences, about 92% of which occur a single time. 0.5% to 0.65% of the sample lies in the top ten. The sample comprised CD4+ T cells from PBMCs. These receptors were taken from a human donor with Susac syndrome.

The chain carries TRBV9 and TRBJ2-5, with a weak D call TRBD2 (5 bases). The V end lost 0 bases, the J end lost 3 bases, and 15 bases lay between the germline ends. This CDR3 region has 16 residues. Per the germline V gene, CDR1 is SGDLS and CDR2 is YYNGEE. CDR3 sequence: CASSVGVGVGEETQYF. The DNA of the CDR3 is TGTGCCAGCAGCGTAGGGGTGGGAGTGGGTGAAGAGACCCAGTACTTC.

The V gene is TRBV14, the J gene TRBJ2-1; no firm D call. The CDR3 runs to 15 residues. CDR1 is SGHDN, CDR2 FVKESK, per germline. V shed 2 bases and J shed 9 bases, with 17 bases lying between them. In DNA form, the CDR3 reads TGTGCCAGCAGCCAATATAACTCGATCGTTTTTGAGCAGTTCTTC. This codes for CASSQYNSIVFEQFF.

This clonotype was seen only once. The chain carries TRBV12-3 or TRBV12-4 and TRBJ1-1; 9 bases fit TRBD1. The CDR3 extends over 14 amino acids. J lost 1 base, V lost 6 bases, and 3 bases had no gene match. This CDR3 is CASRRTGANTEAFF. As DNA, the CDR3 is TGTGCCAGCAGGCGGACAGGGGCGAACACTGAAGCTTTCTTT.

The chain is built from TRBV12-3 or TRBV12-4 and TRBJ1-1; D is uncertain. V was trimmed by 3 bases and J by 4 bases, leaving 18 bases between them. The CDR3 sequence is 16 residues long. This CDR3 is CASSFTLWEASTEAFF. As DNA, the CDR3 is TGTGCCAGCAGTTTTACCCTTTGGGAGGCAAGCACTGAAGCTTTCTTT.

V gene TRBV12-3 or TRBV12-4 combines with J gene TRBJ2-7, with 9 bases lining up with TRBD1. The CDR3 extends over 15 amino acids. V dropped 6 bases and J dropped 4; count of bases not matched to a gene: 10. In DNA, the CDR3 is TGTGCCAGCAGCCGCTCCGGGACAGGGCGATACGAGCAGTACTTC. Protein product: CASSRSGTGRYEQYF.

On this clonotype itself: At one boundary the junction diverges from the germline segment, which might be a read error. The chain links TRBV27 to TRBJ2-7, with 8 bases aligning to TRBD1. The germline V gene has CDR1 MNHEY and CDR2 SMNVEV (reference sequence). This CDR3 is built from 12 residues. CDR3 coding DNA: TGTGCCAGCAGTTCCGGGACAGGACGTACTAACTTC. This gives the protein CASSSGTGRTNF.

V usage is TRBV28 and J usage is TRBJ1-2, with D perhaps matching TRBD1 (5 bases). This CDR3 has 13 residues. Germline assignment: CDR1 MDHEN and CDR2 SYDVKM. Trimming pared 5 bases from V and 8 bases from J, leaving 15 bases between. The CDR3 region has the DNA TGTGCCAGCAGTCTGCCGGGAAGGGGAGGCTACACCTTC. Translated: CASSLPGRGGYTF.

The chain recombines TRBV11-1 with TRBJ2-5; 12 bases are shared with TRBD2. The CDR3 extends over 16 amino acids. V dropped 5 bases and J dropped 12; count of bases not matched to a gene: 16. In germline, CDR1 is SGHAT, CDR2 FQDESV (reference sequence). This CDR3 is CASSPRTTSGGLWEYF. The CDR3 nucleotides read TGTGCCAGCAGCCCTCGAACGACTAGCGGGGGCCTCTGGGAGTACTTC.

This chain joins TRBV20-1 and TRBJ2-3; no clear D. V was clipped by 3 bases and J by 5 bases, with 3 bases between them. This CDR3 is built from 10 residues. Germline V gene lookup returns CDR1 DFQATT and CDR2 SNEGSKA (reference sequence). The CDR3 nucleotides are TGCAGTGCTAGGGGAGATACGCAGTATTTT. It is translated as CSARGDTQYF.

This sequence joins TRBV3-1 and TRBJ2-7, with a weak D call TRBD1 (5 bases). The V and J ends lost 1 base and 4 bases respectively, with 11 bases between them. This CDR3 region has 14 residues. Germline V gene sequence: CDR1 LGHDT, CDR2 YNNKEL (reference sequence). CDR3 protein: CASSQGGGDYEQYF. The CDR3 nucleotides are TGTGCCAGCAGCCAAGGGGGCGGCGATTACGAGCAGTACTTC.

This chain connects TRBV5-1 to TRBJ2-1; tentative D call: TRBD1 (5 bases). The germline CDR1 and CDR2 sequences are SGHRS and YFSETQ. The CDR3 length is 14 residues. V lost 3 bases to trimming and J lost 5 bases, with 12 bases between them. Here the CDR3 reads CASSSVQGNNEQFF. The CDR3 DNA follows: TGCGCCAGCAGCTCCGTCCAGGGTAACAATGAGCAGTTCTTC.

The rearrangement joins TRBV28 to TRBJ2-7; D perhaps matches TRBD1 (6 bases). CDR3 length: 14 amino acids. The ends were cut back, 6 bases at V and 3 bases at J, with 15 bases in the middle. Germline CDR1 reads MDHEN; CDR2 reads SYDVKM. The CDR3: CASSNWGRDYEQYF. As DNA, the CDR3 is TGTGCCAGCAGCAACTGGGGGCGAGACTACGAGCAGTACTTC.

In DNA form, the CDR3 reads TGTGCCAGCACGGGACAGGGGGCTCTAGGCTACACCTTC. It translates to CASTGQGALGYTF. The rearrangement links TRBV27 to TRBJ1-2; 12 bases are shared with TRBD1. The CDR3 loop spans 13 amino acids. Per the germline V gene, CDR1 is MNHEY and CDR2 is SMNVEV (reference sequence). V lost 7 bases to trimming and J lost 8 bases; unmatched junction nucleotides: 5.